One and the same sample provided the 31 T cell receptor beta chains below, sequenced in a study of blood T cell repertoires in COVID-19. Sequencing used immunoSEQ multiplex PCR; TCRdb keeps in-frame clones, though not all of them. The table includes 250,000 to 300,000 clones, around 88% detected once. Material for sequencing was peripheral blood. The receptors were sampled from a middle-aged man with acute or convalescent COVID-19.

The chain links TRBV2 to TRBJ2-3, with TRBD1 matching over 7 bases. This CDR3 has 13 residues. From germline, CDR1 is SNHLY and CDR2 FYNNEI. With V trimmed by 5 bases and J by 9 bases, 8 bases remained unmatched. As DNA, the CDR3 is TGTGCCAGCAGTCCAGGACAGGTCCAAACGCAGTATTTT. Its translation is CASSPGQVQTQYF.

In its sample, this clone was seen once. The CDR3 sequence: CASSQDWWGAGELFF. CDR3 coding DNA: TGTGCCAGCAGCCAAGATTGGTGGGGGGCCGGGGAGCTGTTTTTT. V and J are TRBV3-1 (or the pseudogene TRBV3-2) and TRBJ2-2, with a tentative D call TRBD2 (6 bases). V was pared by 0 bases and J by 6 bases, with 11 bases between. CDR3 length: 15 amino acids. CDR1 is LGHDT and CDR2 is YNNKEL in the germline V gene (reference sequence).

The chain has TRBV11-2 and TRBJ2-7; D is possibly TRBD2 (6 bases). The CDR3 extends over 14 amino acids. Trimming took off 1 base at V and 5 bases at J, with 12 bases between the two ends. Germline V gives CDR1 SGHAT, CDR2 FQNNGV. The CDR3 sequence is CASSLGAGRHEQYF. CDR3 coding DNA: TGTGCCAGCAGCTTAGGGGCAGGGAGGCACGAGCAGTACTTC.

A word on this clone: In the same sample, other DNA sequences code for this CDR3. The V call is TRBV5-1, the J call TRBJ1-3, with a weak D call TRBD1 (6 bases). The germline V gene has CDR1 SGHRS and CDR2 YFSETQ. V lost 8 bases to trimming and J lost 0 bases, with 12 bases between them. This CDR3 is 14 amino acids long. The CDR3 region is CASSTGSSGNTIYF. The DNA for the CDR3 is TGCGCCAGTAGCACAGGGAGCTCTGGAAACACCATATATTTT.

J is TRBJ1-1 and V is TRBV5-1; 8 bases are shared with TRBD1. CDR1 is SGHRS and CDR2 is YFSETQ in the germline V gene. Unmatched junction bases numbered 4, after V lost 4 bases and J lost 2 bases. The CDR3 runs to 14 residues. CDR3 in DNA: TGCGCCAGCAGCGTGGGACAGGCTAACACTGAAGCTTTCTTT. This translates into CASSVGQANTEAFF.

The gene calls are TRBV5-4 and TRBJ1-3; tentative D call: TRBD1 (6 bases). This CDR3 comprises 14 residues. The germline V gene encodes CDR1 SGHNT and CDR2 YYREEE (reference sequence). The V and J ends lost 4 bases and 4 bases respectively, with 12 bases between them. The CDR3 DNA sequence: TGTGCCAGCAGCGCCGGGACATCCGGAAACACCATATATTTT. Its protein is CASSAGTSGNTIYF.

The CDR3 loop reads CASSSLQGLAAFF. The CDR3 DNA reads as TGTGCCAGCAGCTCGTTACAGGGTCTAGCCGCTTTCTTT. The rearrangement uses TRBV5-5 and TRBJ1-1, with TRBD1 as a possible D gene (6 bases). The ends were cut back, 3 bases at V and 11 bases at J, with 17 bases in the middle. The CDR3 sequence is 13 residues long. CDR1 and CDR2 (germline): SGHKS, YYEKEE (reference sequence).

The chain recombines TRBV5-6 with TRBJ2-3, with TRBD1 identical over 7 bases. The trim removed 3 bases at V and 4 bases at J, leaving 8 bases unmatched. The germline CDR1 and CDR2 sequences are SGHDT and YYEEEE. CDR3 length: 15 amino acids. This chain's CDR3 is CASSSAGGSPDTQYF. The CDR3 DNA sequence: TGTGCCAGCAGCTCGGCAGGGGGTTCCCCAGATACGCAGTATTTT. The complete variable domain, with remaining parts taken from reference TRBV5-6 and TRBJ2-3, reads DAGVTQSPTHLIKTRGQQVTLRCSPKSGHDTVSWYQQALGQGPQFIFQYYEEEERQRGNFPDRFSGHQFPNYSSELNVNALLLGDSALYLCASSSAGGSPDTQYFGPGTRLTVL.

The chain couples TRBV27 to TRBJ1-1, with a weak D call TRBD1 (5 bases). With 0 bases removed from V and 5 bases from J, the gap between germline ends came to 13 bases. CDR1 is MNHEY, CDR2 SMNVEV, per germline (reference sequence). The CDR3 runs 15 residues. This CDR3 reads CASSLSWGGVTEAFF. The CDR3 DNA follows: TGTGCCAGCAGTTTATCCTGGGGAGGGGTGACTGAAGCTTTCTTT.

The rearrangement links TRBV5-3 to TRBJ2-7; TRBD1 matches at 9 bases. TRBV5-3 is an ORF; its function is uncertain. The CDR3 has 16 amino acids. The V segment lost 3 bases and the J segment 4 bases; nucleotides outside the gene matches: 11. The chain's CDR3 is CARSWFRETGGYEQYF. The CDR3 nucleotides are TGTGCCAGAAGCTGGTTCCGGGAGACAGGGGGTTACGAGCAGTACTTC.

The V and J genes are TRBV5-1 and TRBJ2-7; D is perhaps TRBD2 (5 bases). The CDR3 spans 13 residues. In germline, CDR1 is SGHRS, CDR2 YFSETQ. The V end lost 3 bases, the J end lost 3 bases, and 10 bases lay between the germline ends. Here the CDR3 DNA reads TGCGCCAGCAGCTACAGCGGCGACTACGAGCAGTACTTC. Translating it yields CASSYSGDYEQYF.

The table lists this clone with a few counts. The V and J genes are TRBV20-1 and TRBJ1-2; no firm D call. Trimming shortened V by 2 bases and J by 7 bases, and 8 bases separated the two germline ends. CDR3 length: 11 residues. The V gene's germline CDR1 is DFQATT and CDR2 SNEGSKA (reference sequence). Written as DNA, the CDR3 is TGCAGTGCTAGATCCGGGAGTGGCTACACCTTC. This codes for CSARSGSGYTF.

This chain links TRBV11-3 with TRBJ2-6, with 10 positions matching TRBD1. Per germline, CDR1 SGHNT and CDR2 YENEEA. The CDR3 spans 17 residues. J was trimmed by 1 base and V by 1 base; bases with no gene match: 1. This chain's CDR3 is CASSLGQGASGANVLTF. Here the CDR3 DNA reads TGTGCCAGCAGCTTAGGACAGGGGGCATCTGGGGCCAACGTCCTGACTTTC.

The genes are TRBV6-2 or TRBV6-3 and TRBJ2-7, with 8 bases that match TRBD2. Trimming took 2 bases from V and 2 from J; bases not matched to a gene: 8. The CDR3 has 16 residues. Germline CDR1 and CDR2: MNHEY and SVGEGT. The chain's CDR3 is CASSYLRSGGPYEQYF. The CDR3 nucleotides are TGTGCCAGCAGTTACCTCCGAAGCGGGGGTCCCTACGAGCAGTACTTC.

The genes are TRBV6-5 and TRBJ1-6, with D perhaps matching TRBD1 (5 bases). This CDR3 has 14 amino acids. Germline V gene data show CDR1 as MNHEY and CDR2 as SVGAGI. Trimming took off 6 bases at V and 7 bases at J, with 13 bases between the two ends. This CDR3 is CASSPGLGNSPLHF. DNA of the CDR3: TGTGCCAGCAGCCCGGGACTCGGGAATTCACCCCTCCACTTT.

The chain employs TRBV13 and TRBJ2-2; perhaps TRBD2 as D (6 bases). In germline, CDR1 is PRHDT, CDR2 FYEKMQ (reference sequence). V lost 1 base and J lost 7, with 16 bases in between. The CDR3 has 16 amino acids. As DNA, the CDR3 is TGTGCCAGCAGCTTAGCGCTAGCGCGGGACGGCGGGGAGCTGTTTTTT. Translating gives CASSLALARDGGELFF.

The V and J genes are TRBV28 and TRBJ2-2; TRBD1 might be the D (6 bases). Trimming took off 6 bases at V and 2 bases at J, with 13 bases between the two ends. The CDR3 consists of 15 residues. Looked up from germline, CDR1 is MDHEN and CDR2 is SYDVKM. This CDR3 is CASRSGTTNTGELFF. CDR3 nucleotide sequence: TGTGCCAGCAGGTCCGGGACAACTAACACCGGGGAGCTGTTTTTT.

The chain has TRBV15 and TRBJ1-5; D uncertain. Trimming stripped 2 bases from V and 5 bases from J, with 10 bases between. Germline V CDR1 and CDR2: LNHNV, YYDKDF (reference sequence). CDR3 length equals 14 residues. The CDR3 DNA reads TGTGCCACCAGCAGACGCGCGGGAGATCAGCCCCAGCATTTT. Encoded protein: CATSRRAGDQPQHF.

J is TRBJ1-2 and V is TRBV6-4; TRBD1 aligns across 7 bases. The CDR3 contains 14 residues. Trimming took 4 bases from V and 4 from J; bases not matched to a gene: 6. In germline, CDR1 is MRHNA, CDR2 SNTAGT. The CDR3 DNA reads as TGTGCCAGCAGTGCGACAGGGAGCTCCTATGGCTACACCTTC. Translating gives CASSATGSSYGYTF.

J is TRBJ1-1 and V is TRBV5-1; 12 bases are a match to TRBD1. With 4 bases clipped from V and 10 bases from J, the junction kept 5 bases outside the gene matches. From germline, CDR1 is SGHRS and CDR2 YFSETQ. This CDR3 is 13 amino acids long. The CDR3 nucleotides are TGCGCCAGCAGCGGGGGACAGGGGGCGCGAGCTTTCTTT. This translates into CASSGGQGARAFF.

This clone was recorded once. This chain joins TRBV2 and TRBJ1-1, with 11 bases fitting TRBD1. The CDR3 totals 13 residues. The V gene end was trimmed by 7 bases and the J gene end by 7 bases; junction bases not matched to a gene: 5. The germline V gene has CDR1 SNHLY and CDR2 FYNNEI. This CDR3 reads CASTGTGGLEAFF. The CDR3, as DNA: TGTGCCAGCACCGGGACAGGGGGTCTTGAAGCTTTCTTT.

This rearrangement joins TRBV7-2 to TRBJ1-4, with D perhaps matching TRBD1 (5 bases). V was shortened by 2 bases and J by 0 bases, with 7 bases between the two germline ends. The CDR3 loop spans 15 amino acids. From germline, CDR1 is SGHTA and CDR2 FQGNSA. The CDR3 DNA sequence: TGTGCCAGCAGCTTAAGGGGAACAACTAATGAAAAACTGTTTTTT. Protein sequence: CASSLRGTTNEKLFF.

V usage is TRBV5-5 and J usage is TRBJ1-3; TRBD1 matches 7 bases. The CDR3 totals 15 residues. Germline values: CDR1 SGHKS, CDR2 YYEKEE (reference sequence). V lost 1 base, J lost 5 bases, and 6 bases stayed unmatched. The CDR3 region has the DNA TGTGCCAGCAGCTTGAACAGGGGATATAGAAACACCATATATTTT. Protein sequence: CASSLNRGYRNTIYF. The whole variable domain, remainder taken from reference TRBV5-5 and TRBJ1-3, is DAGVTQSPTHLIKTRGQQVTLRCSPISGHKSVSWYQQVLGQGPQFIFQYYEKEERGRGNFPDRFSARQFPNYSSELNVNALLLGDSALYLCASSLNRGYRNTIYFGEGSWLTVV.

This clone was counted a single time. The chain is built from TRBV7-9 and TRBJ1-2; 8 bases line up with TRBD1. Germline CDR1 reads SEHNR; CDR2 reads FQNEAQ (reference sequence). The CDR3 is made up of 13 amino acids. V gave up 1 base and J gave up 8 bases; unmatched junction bases: 3. The CDR3 sequence is CASSLGRGQGYTF. CDR3 in DNA: TGTGCCAGCAGCTTAGGCAGGGGGCAAGGCTACACCTTC.

The V call is TRBV11-3, the J call TRBJ2-1, with unresolved D. This CDR3 contains 14 residues. With 0 bases removed from V and 6 bases from J, the gap between germline ends came to 9 bases. Germline V gene sequence: CDR1 SGHNT, CDR2 YENEEA. DNA for the CDR3: TGTGCCAGCAGCTTAGAGCCAGGCTCCAATGAGCAGTTCTTC. As protein: CASSLEPGSNEQFF.

The rearrangement links TRBV9 to TRBJ2-1; possibly TRBD1 for D (6 bases). Germline CDR1 and CDR2: SGDLS and YYNGEE. This CDR3 is 12 amino acids long. V lost 4 bases and J lost 14, with 16 bases in between. The CDR3: CASSPGWDKKFF. Written as DNA, the CDR3 is TGTGCCAGCAGCCCCGGATGGGACAAGAAGTTCTTC.

The CDR3 coding sequence is TGTGCCAGCTCACCACCGTCCAGGGGCTACACCTTC. Amino acid sequence: CASSPPSRGYTF. V is TRBV18 and J is TRBJ1-2; no firm D call. The CDR3 sequence is 12 residues long. CDR1 is KGHSH, CDR2 LQKENI, per germline. The V end lost 0 bases, the J end lost 8 bases, and 7 bases lay between the germline ends.

This chain uses TRBV7-8 with TRBJ1-5, with 8 bases that match TRBD1. This CDR3 comprises 16 residues. After removal of 5 bases from V and 5 bases from J, the junction contained 11 bases not matched to a gene. Germline CDR1 SGHVS, CDR2 FQNEAQ. The CDR3 DNA reads as TGTGCCAGCAGCCCGGACAGGGTAGGCACGTATCAGCCCCAGCATTTT. Translated, it gives CASSPDRVGTYQPQHF.

This clone was picked up a small number of times. The chain couples TRBV3-1 (or the pseudogene TRBV3-2) to TRBJ1-2; D gene unclear. The CDR3 is 14 residues long. CDR1 and CDR2 from the germline V gene are LGHDT and YNNKEL (reference sequence). The V end was cut by 4 bases, the J end by 4 bases, with 13 bases between. In DNA form, the CDR3 reads TGTGCCAGCAGCCCCCTTGGGCAGTCCTATGGCTACACCTTC. It translates to CASSPLGQSYGYTF.

This clone was seen a single time. The chain combines TRBV9 with TRBJ1-1, with no clear D. From germline, CDR1 is SGDLS and CDR2 YYNGEE. The CDR3 is 14 residues long. Trimming cost V 3 bases and J 0 bases, with 9 bases left between them. The DNA of the CDR3 is TGTGCCAGCAGCGAGGCCGAGGTGAACACTGAAGCTTTCTTT. This sequence encodes CASSEAEVNTEAFF.

This chain connects TRBV9 to TRBJ1-4; D call uncertain. This CDR3 spans 14 amino acids. The germline V and J ends were trimmed by 0 bases and 7 bases, with 10 bases remaining between them. Germline V CDR1 and CDR2: SGDLS, YYNGEE. The CDR3 DNA reads TGTGCCAGCAGCGTAGATGGAGGGTTTGAAAAACTGTTTTTT. Translated: CASSVDGGFEKLFF.